This TCR beta chain is drawn from a study of PD-L1 blockade in urothelial cancer. Study summary: Bladder-origin urothelial cancer in males covered about 85% of the 29 patients.

With respect to this clone: Its antigen is not identified.

Profiled with immunoSEQ multiplex PCR; TCRdb holds only in-frame clones, not every one. Of some 100,000 clones in the sample, roughly nine tenths were seen once. Each patient gave between 1 and 8 samples of peripheral blood mononuclear cells, which were collected pretreatment and during treatment. This CDR3 spans 13 amino acids. Trimming pared 4 bases from V and 8 bases from J, leaving 14 bases between. Germline V gene sequence: CDR1 MDHEN, CDR2 SYDVKM. Whole-study findings and limits: Patients with durable benefit had greater blood expansion of tumor-associated TCR clones 3 weeks into treatment.

The sequencing here drew on PBMCs, taken around atezolizumab (anti-PD-L1) treatment. The source is a woman of 80 years or more with urothelial cancer. The rearrangement links TRBV28 to TRBJ1-2, with D maybe TRBD1 (5 bases). In DNA form, the CDR3 reads TGTGCCAGCAGTTCGGGGGTGCGGAACGGCTACACCTTC. The encoded protein is CASSSGVRNGYTF.